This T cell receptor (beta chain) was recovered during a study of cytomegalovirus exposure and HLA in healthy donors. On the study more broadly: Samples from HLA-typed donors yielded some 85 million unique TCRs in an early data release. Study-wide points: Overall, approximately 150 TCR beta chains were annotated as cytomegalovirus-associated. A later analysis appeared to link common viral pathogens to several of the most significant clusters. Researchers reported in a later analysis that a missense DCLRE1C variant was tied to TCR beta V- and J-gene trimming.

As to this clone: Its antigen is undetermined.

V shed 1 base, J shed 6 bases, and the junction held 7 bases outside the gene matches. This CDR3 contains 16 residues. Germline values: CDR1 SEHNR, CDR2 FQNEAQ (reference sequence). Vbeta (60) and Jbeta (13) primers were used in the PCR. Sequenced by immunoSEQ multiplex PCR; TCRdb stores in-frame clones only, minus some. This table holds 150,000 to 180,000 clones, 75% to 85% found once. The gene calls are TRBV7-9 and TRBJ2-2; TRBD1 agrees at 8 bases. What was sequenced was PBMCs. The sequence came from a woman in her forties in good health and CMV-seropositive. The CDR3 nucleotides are TGTGCCAGCAGCTTAGGCGCGACAGGGGTTGCCGGGGAGCTGTTTTTT. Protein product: CASSLGATGVAGELFF. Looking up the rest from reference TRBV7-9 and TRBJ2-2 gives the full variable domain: DTGVSQNPRHKITKRGQNVTFRCDPISEHNRLYWYRQTLGQGPEFLTYFQNEAQLEKSRLLSDRFSAERPKGSFSTLEIQRTEQGDSAMYLCASSLGATGVAGELFFGEGSRLTVL.